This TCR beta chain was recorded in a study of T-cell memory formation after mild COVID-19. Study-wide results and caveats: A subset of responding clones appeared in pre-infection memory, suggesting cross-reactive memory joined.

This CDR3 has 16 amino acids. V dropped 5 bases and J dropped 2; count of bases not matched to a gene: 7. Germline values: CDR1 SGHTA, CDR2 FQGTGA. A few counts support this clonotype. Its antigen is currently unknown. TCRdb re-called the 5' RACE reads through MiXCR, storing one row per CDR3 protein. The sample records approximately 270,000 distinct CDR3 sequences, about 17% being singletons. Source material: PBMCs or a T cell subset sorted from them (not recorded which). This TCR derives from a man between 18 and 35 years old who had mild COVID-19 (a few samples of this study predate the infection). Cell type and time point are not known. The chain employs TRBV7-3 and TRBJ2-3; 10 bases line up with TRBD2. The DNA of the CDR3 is TGTGCCAGCAGCGCCCCTAGCGGGGGCCACACAGATACGCAGTATTTT. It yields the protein CASSAPSGGHTDTQYF.